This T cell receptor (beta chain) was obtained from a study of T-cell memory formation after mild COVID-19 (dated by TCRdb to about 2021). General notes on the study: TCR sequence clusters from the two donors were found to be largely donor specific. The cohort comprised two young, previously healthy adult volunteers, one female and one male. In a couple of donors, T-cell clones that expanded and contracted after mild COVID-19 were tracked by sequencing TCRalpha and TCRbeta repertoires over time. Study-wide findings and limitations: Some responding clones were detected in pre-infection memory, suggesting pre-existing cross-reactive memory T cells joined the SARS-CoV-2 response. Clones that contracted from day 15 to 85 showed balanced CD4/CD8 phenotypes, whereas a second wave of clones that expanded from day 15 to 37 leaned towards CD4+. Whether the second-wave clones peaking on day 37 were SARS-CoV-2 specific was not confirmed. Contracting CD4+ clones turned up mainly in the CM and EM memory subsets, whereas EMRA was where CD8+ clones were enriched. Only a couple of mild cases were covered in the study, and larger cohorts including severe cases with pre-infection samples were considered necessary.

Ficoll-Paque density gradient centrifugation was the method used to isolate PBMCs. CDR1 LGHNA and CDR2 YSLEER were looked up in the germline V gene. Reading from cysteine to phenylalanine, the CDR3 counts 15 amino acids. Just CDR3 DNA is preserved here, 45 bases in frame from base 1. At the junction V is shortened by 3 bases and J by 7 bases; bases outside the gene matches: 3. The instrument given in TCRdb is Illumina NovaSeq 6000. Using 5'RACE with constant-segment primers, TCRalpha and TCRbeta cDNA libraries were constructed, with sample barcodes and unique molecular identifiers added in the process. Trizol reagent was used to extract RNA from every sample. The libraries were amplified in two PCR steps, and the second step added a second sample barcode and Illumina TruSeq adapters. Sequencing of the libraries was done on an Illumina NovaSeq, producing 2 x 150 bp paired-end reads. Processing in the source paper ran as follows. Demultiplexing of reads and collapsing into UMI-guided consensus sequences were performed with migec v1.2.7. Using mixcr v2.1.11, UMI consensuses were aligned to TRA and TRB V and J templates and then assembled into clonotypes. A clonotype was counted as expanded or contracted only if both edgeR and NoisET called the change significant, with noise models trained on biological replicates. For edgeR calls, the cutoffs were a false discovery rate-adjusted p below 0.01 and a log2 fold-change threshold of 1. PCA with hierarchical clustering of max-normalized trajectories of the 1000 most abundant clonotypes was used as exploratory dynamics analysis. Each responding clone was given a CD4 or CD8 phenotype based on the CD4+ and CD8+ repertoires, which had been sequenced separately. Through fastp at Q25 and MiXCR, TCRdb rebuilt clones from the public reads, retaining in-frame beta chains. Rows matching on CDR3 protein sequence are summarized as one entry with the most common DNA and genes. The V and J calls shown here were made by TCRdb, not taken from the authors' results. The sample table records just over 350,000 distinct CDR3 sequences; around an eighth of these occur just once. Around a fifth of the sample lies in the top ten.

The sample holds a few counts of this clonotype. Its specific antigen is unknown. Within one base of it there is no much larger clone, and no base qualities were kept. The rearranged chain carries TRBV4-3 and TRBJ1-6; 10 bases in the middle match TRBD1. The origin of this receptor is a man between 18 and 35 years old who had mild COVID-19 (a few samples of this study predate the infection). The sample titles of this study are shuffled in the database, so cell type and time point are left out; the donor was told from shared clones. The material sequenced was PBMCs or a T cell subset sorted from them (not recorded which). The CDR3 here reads CASSHPGQGNSPLHF. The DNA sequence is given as TGCGCCAGCAGCCATCCGGGACAGGGGAATTCACCCCTCCACTTT.